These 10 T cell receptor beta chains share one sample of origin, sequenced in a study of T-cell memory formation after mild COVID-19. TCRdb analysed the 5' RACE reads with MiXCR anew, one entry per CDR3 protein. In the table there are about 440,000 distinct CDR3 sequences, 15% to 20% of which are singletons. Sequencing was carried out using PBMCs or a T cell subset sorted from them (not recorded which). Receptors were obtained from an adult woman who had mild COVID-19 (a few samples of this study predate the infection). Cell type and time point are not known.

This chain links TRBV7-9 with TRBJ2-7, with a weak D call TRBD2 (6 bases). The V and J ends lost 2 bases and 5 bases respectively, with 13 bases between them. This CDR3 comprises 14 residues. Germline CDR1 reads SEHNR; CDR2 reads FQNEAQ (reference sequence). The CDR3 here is CASSLSFGGDEQYF. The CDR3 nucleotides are TGTGCCAGCAGCTTAAGTTTCGGCGGGGACGAGCAGTACTTC.

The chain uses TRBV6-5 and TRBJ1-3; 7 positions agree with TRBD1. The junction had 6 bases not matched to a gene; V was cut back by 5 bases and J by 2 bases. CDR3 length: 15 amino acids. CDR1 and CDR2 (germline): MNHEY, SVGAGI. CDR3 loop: CASSDRQGAGNTIYF. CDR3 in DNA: TGTGCCAGCAGTGACAGACAGGGTGCTGGAAACACCATATATTTT.

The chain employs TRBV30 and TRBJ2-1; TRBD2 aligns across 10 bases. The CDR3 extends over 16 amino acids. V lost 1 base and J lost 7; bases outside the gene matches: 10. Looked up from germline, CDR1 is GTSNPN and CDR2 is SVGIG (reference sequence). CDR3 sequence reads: CAWSALSGRAGNEQFF. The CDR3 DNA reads TGTGCCTGGAGTGCCTTAAGCGGGAGGGCTGGTAATGAGCAGTTCTTC.

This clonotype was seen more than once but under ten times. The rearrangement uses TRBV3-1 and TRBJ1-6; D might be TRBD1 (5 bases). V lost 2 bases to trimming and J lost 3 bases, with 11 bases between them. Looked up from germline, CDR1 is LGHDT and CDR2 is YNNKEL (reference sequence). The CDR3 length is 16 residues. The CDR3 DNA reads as TGTGCCAGCAGCCAATCCGCAGGGTTCTATAATTCACCCCTCCACTTT. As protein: CASSQSAGFYNSPLHF.

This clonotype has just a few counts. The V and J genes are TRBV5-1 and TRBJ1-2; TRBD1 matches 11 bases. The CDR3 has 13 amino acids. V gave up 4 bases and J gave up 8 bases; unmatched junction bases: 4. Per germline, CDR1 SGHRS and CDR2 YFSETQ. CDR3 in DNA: TGCGCCAGCAGCACCGGGACAGGGGGAGGCTACACCTTC. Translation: CASSTGTGGGYTF. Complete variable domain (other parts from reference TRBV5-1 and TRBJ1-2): KAGVTQTPRYLIKTRGQQVTLSCSPISGHRSVSWYQQTPGQGLQFLFEYFSETQRNKGNFPGRFSGRQFSNSRSEMNVSTLELGDSALYLCASSTGTGGGYTFGSGTRLTVV.

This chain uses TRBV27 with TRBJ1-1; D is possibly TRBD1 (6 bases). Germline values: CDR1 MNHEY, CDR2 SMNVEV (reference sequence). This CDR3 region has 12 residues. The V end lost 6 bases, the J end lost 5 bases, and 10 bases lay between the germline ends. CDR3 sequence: CASSKGGTEAFF. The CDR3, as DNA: TGTGCCAGCAGCAAAGGGGGAACTGAAGCTTTCTTT.

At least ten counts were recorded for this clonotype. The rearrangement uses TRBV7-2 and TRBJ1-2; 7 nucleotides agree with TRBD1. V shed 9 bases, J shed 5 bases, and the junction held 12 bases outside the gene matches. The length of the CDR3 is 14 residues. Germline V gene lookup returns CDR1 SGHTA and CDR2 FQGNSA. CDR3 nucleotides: TGTGCCAGTAACCGGGCAGGGGGGGGTTATGGCTACACCTTC. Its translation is CASNRAGGGYGYTF.

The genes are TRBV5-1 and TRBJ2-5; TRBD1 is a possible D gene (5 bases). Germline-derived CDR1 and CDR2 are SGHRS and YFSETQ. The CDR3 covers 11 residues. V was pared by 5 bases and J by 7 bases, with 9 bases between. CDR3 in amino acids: CASRTEGTQYF. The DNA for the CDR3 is TGCGCCAGCAGGACAGAAGGGACCCAGTACTTC.

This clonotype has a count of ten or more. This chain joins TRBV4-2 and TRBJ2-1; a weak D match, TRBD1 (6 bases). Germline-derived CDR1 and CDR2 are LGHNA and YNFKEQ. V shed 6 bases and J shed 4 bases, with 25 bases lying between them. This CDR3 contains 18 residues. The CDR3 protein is CASRPTPGQSYIYNEQFF. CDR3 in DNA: TGTGCCAGCAGACCGACCCCGGGACAATCATATATATACAATGAGCAGTTCTTC.

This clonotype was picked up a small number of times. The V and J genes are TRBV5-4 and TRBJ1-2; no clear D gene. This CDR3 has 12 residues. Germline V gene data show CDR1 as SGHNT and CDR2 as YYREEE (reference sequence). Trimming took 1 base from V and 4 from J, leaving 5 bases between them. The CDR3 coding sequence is TGTGCCAGCAGCTTGTACAGCTATGGCTACACCTTC. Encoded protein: CASSLYSYGYTF.